A single sample gave rise to the 29 T cell receptor beta chains below, sequenced in a study of T cell responses to AZD1222 COVID-19 vaccine. Data came from immunoSEQ multiplex PCR; TCRdb stores just in-frame clones and leaves some out. Counted here are approximately 100,000 clones, approximately 87% occurring once; the ten biggest clones make up about 3%. Source: peripheral blood, taken on day 0 of AZD1222 vaccination. These receptor sequences come from an adult in good health.

CDR3 residues: CASSQGGQGATYEQYF. DNA for the CDR3: TGTGCCAGCAGCCAAGGGGGACAGGGGGCAACCTACGAGCAGTACTTC. V is TRBV4-2 and J is TRBJ2-7; TRBD1 matches at 12 bases. V lost 1 base to trimming and J lost 2 bases; unmatched junction nucleotides: 3. The CDR3 runs 16 residues. Germline V gives CDR1 LGHNA, CDR2 YNFKEQ.

The rearrangement joins TRBV2 to TRBJ1-2, with D perhaps matching TRBD1 (6 bases). CDR3 length equals 15 residues. V lost 2 bases, J lost 0 bases, and 10 bases lay in between. Germline lookup yields CDR1 SNHLY and CDR2 FYNNEI. As DNA, the CDR3 is TGTGCCAGCAGTGAAATAGGGGGGGCTAACTATGGCTACACCTTC. Residues: CASSEIGGANYGYTF.

The V call is TRBV19, the J call TRBJ1-5, with 8 bases that match TRBD1. Germline-derived CDR1 and CDR2 are LNHDA and SQIVND (reference sequence). The CDR3 contains 15 residues. Germline trimming cut 6 bases from V and 5 bases from J; bases unmatched to any gene: 9. CDR3 DNA: TGTGCCAGTAGCAGGACAGGGTCAGGCTATCAGCCCCAGCATTTT. As protein: CASSRTGSGYQPQHF.

This CDR3 is CASSIPLHLQGSTDGYTF. The CDR3 region has the DNA TGTGCCAGTAGTATCCCCCTGCATCTGCAGGGTTCTACGGATGGCTACACCTTC. The V gene is TRBV19, the J gene TRBJ1-2; a possible D gene is TRBD1 (5 bases). Germline CDR1 LNHDA, CDR2 SQIVND (reference sequence). V lost 3 bases, J lost 6 bases, and 26 bases lay in between. The CDR3 contains 18 residues.

This clone was counted a few times. This rearrangement joins TRBV18 to TRBJ1-3; D unresolved. The germline V gene has CDR1 KGHSH and CDR2 LQKENI. V lost 5 bases and J lost 0, with 11 bases in between. The CDR3 consists of 15 residues. The CDR3 sequence: CASSSEAYSGNTIYF. CDR3 bases: TGTGCCAGCTCATCGGAAGCTTACTCTGGAAACACCATATATTTT. Drawing the rest from reference TRBV18 and TRBJ1-3, the complete variable domain is NAGVMQNPRHLVRRRGQEARLRCSPMKGHSHVYWYRQLPEEGLKFMVYLQKENIIDESGMPKERFSAEFPKEGPSILRIQQVVRGDSAAYFCASSSEAYSGNTIYFGEGSWLTVV.

This clone was detected only once. The V call is TRBV6-2 or TRBV6-3, the J call TRBJ2-2, with TRBD1 matching 8 bases. Germline CDR1 reads MNHEY; CDR2 reads SVGEGT. This CDR3 has 18 residues. Trimming at V came to 0 bases and at J to 1 base, leaving 7 bases not matched to a gene. CDR3 nucleotide sequence: TGTGCCAGCAGTTACTCGATTGGACAGGGTTGGAACACCGGGGAGCTGTTTTTT. Translating gives CASSYSIGQGWNTGELFF.

This sequence joins TRBV19 and TRBJ1-2; D unresolved. V was shortened by 3 bases and J by 3 bases, with 8 bases between the two germline ends. Germline assignment: CDR1 LNHDA and CDR2 SQIVND (reference sequence). The CDR3 sequence is 13 residues long. Here the CDR3 DNA reads TGTGCCAGTAGTATTAACGGGGACTATGGCTACACCTTC. Protein: CASSINGDYGYTF.

The V call is TRBV7-2, the J call TRBJ1-3; TRBD1 might be the D (5 bases). This CDR3 has 16 residues. CDR1 SGHTA and CDR2 FQGNSA come from the germline V gene. V was pared by 1 base and J by 2 bases, with 12 bases between. CDR3 in DNA: TGTGCCAGCAGCTTAGACGGGGGGTACCCTGGAAACACCATATATTTT. Its protein is CASSLDGGYPGNTIYF.

This rearrangement joins TRBV5-5 to TRBJ2-5; D remains ambiguous. Germline-derived CDR1 and CDR2 are SGHKS and YYEKEE (reference sequence). There are 17 residues in the CDR3. V lost 2 bases to trimming and J lost 0 bases, with 17 bases between them. Here the CDR3 reads CASSLGLHRMYQETQYF. For the CDR3, the DNA is TGTGCCAGCAGCTTAGGTCTGCACAGAATGTACCAAGAGACCCAGTACTTC.

This sequence joins TRBV28 and TRBJ2-1; D might be TRBD1 (6 bases). V gave up 8 bases and J gave up 10 bases, with 12 bases separating them. The CDR3 totals 11 residues. Per germline, CDR1 MDHEN and CDR2 SYDVKM. CDR3 DNA sequence: TGTGCCAGCGTTCAGGGGTGGGAGCAGTTCTTC. Its translation is CASVQGWEQFF.

The chain recombines TRBV28 with TRBJ2-1, with a possible D match to TRBD2 (6 bases). V was clipped by 7 bases and J by 15 bases, with 19 bases between them. Germline values: CDR1 MDHEN, CDR2 SYDVKM. The length of the CDR3 is 12 residues. The CDR3 region has the DNA TGTGCCAGCACCTCCGGCGGGGATTATCGGTTCTTC. Its protein is CASTSGGDYRFF. Based on the CDR3 plus reference TRBV28 and TRBJ2-1, the full variable domain is DVKVTQSSRYLVKRTGEKVFLECVQDMDHENMFWYRQDPGLGLRLIYFSYDVKMKEKGDIPEGYSVSREKKERFSLILESASTNQTSMYLCASTSGGDYRFFGPGTRLTVL.

V is TRBV5-5 and J is TRBJ1-1; perhaps TRBD1 as D (5 bases). This CDR3 contains 14 residues. V gave up 4 bases and J gave up 1 base, with 11 bases separating them. Germline assignment: CDR1 SGHKS and CDR2 YYEKEE (reference sequence). The DNA for the CDR3 is TGTGCCAGCAGCCCCCCGGGGGAGAACACTGAAGCTTTCTTT. Encoded protein: CASSPPGENTEAFF. The variable domain in full, with the rest retrieved from reference TRBV5-5 and TRBJ1-1, is DAGVTQSPTHLIKTRGQQVTLRCSPISGHKSVSWYQQVLGQGPQFIFQYYEKEERGRGNFPDRFSARQFPNYSSELNVNALLLGDSALYLCASSPPGENTEAFFGQGTRLTVV.

The rearrangement uses TRBV4-1 and TRBJ1-1; D remains unclear. Germline V gene data show CDR1 as MGHRA and CDR2 as YSYEKL. The germline V and J ends were trimmed by 1 base and 1 base, with 13 bases remaining between them. This CDR3 region has 16 residues. The CDR3 nucleotides are TGCGCCAGCAGCCAAGGGGTTTTAGGATCGAACACTGAAGCTTTCTTT. Protein: CASSQGVLGSNTEAFF.

This clone was picked up a small number of times. The chain couples TRBV7-9 to TRBJ1-1; 8 bases line up with TRBD1. This CDR3 region has 16 residues. J lost 5 bases, V lost 3 bases, and 11 bases had no gene match. Germline loops: CDR1 SEHNR, CDR2 FQNEAQ (reference sequence). The CDR3 region is CASSFGSWTGKTEAFF. The CDR3 region has the DNA TGTGCCAGCAGCTTTGGTTCGTGGACAGGGAAGACTGAAGCTTTCTTT.

The chain has TRBV6-1 and TRBJ1-6, with 8 bases matching TRBD1. Losses at the gene ends were 4 bases for V and 4 bases for J; bases not matched to a gene: 9. The CDR3 consists of 17 residues. The germline V gene encodes CDR1 MNHNS and CDR2 SASEGT. CDR3 amino acids: CASSGARTGSYNSPLHF. In DNA, the CDR3 is TGTGCCAGCAGTGGCGCTAGGACAGGGAGTTATAATTCACCCCTCCACTTT.

V gene TRBV3-1 (or the pseudogene TRBV3-2) combines with J gene TRBJ1-1, with TRBD1 matching 9 bases. The germline V gene encodes CDR1 LGHDT and CDR2 YNNKEL (reference sequence). V lost 0 bases to trimming and J lost 5 bases; unmatched junction nucleotides: 16. This CDR3 comprises 19 residues. CDR3 residues: CASSQEFAGQGGRGTEAFF. The CDR3 DNA reads as TGTGCCAGCAGCCAAGAGTTTGCGGGACAGGGTGGACGTGGGACTGAAGCTTTCTTT.

The chain combines TRBV4-3 with TRBJ1-6; TRBD1 is a possible D gene (5 bases). The CDR3 length is 15 residues. Germline values: CDR1 LGHNA, CDR2 YSLEER. The V and J ends lost 4 bases and 1 base respectively, with 8 bases between them. CDR3 nucleotides: TGCGCCAGCAGCCCGAGGGGTTCCTATAATTCACCCCTCCACTTT. Amino acids: CASSPRGSYNSPLHF.

This sequence joins TRBV19 and TRBJ1-5; 8 bases fit TRBD1. This CDR3 comprises 13 residues. Germline loops: CDR1 LNHDA, CDR2 SQIVND (reference sequence). V shed 7 bases, J shed 5 bases, and the junction held 4 bases outside the gene matches. The CDR3 region is CASKDRADQPQHF. CDR3 DNA: TGTGCCAGTAAGGACAGGGCGGATCAGCCCCAGCATTTT.

The chain has TRBV14 and TRBJ2-1; 13 bases fit TRBD2. V dropped 2 bases and J dropped 0; count of bases not matched to a gene: 13. From germline, CDR1 is SGHDN and CDR2 FVKESK. The CDR3 loop spans 21 amino acids. CDR3 region: CASSQRPRTSGGRSSYNEQFF. The CDR3 bases are TGTGCCAGCAGCCAACGACCCCGGACTAGCGGGGGCCGTAGCTCCTACAATGAGCAGTTCTTC.

The gene calls are TRBV19 and TRBJ1-1; 7 nucleotides align to TRBD1. The CDR3 totals 14 residues. The germline V gene has CDR1 LNHDA and CDR2 SQIVND (reference sequence). Trimming cost V 5 bases and J 2 bases; bases outside gene matches: 5. The CDR3 region has the DNA TGTGCCAGTAGTGACCGGGACAGCAACACTGAAGCTTTCTTT. It yields the protein CASSDRDSNTEAFF.

V and J are TRBV5-1 and TRBJ1-2; the D is unclear. This CDR3 is 16 amino acids long. V was clipped by 4 bases and J by 5 bases, with 21 bases between them. Germline V gene sequence: CDR1 SGHRS, CDR2 YFSETQ. DNA for the CDR3: TGCGCCAGCAGCCGTGTGCCCCGTTCAGGAGGATATGGCTACACCTTC. It yields the protein CASSRVPRSGGYGYTF.

CDR3 bases: TGTGCCAGCAGCTTAGTATCGAATTCACCCCTCCACTTT. Protein: CASSLVSNSPLHF. The chain is built from TRBV11-3 and TRBJ1-6; D uncertain. Germline CDR1 is SGHNT and CDR2 is YENEEA. The germline V and J ends were trimmed by 1 base and 7 bases, with 5 bases remaining between them. This CDR3 has 13 amino acids.

This chain connects TRBV7-8 to TRBJ1-5; D is perhaps TRBD1 (6 bases). Deletions cut 5 bases from V and 10 bases from J, with 18 bases between. Germline loops: CDR1 SGHVS, CDR2 FQNEAQ. The CDR3 is made up of 14 amino acids. The CDR3 sequence: CASSPGTYLHPQHF. For the CDR3, the DNA is TGTGCCAGCAGCCCAGGGACATATTTGCATCCCCAGCATTTT.

This rearrangement joins TRBV9 to TRBJ1-1; TRBD1 is a possible D gene (6 bases). Germline CDR1 reads SGDLS; CDR2 reads YYNGEE. The CDR3 length is 14 residues. The germline V and J ends were trimmed by 0 bases and 8 bases, with 14 bases remaining between them. The CDR3 DNA sequence: TGTGCCAGCAGCGTAGTTAGGGGGGCTCCGGAAGCTTTCTTT. The encoded protein is CASSVVRGAPEAFF.

The chain joins TRBV7-2 to TRBJ2-6, with D perhaps given as TRBD1 or TRBD2 (5 bases each). The CDR3 runs 18 residues. Germline values: CDR1 SGHTA, CDR2 FQGNSA. The V end lost 2 bases, the J end lost 0 bases, and 14 bases lay between the germline ends. For the CDR3, the DNA is TGTGCCAGCAGCTTATCCCCACCAGGGAGCTCTGGGGCCAACGTCCTGACTTTC. Its translation is CASSLSPPGSSGANVLTF.

The chain has TRBV5-8 and TRBJ1-3; D gene uncertain. Germline V lookup: CDR1 SGHTS, CDR2 YDEGEE. V dropped 0 bases and J dropped 1 base, with 8 bases sitting between them. The CDR3 runs to 15 residues. In DNA, the CDR3 is TGTGCCAGCAGCTTGGCCGTCCATTCTGGAAACACCATATATTTT. Protein product: CASSLAVHSGNTIYF.

V usage is TRBV24-1 and J usage is TRBJ2-3, with 7 bases identical to TRBD2. J was trimmed by 0 bases and V by 3 bases; bases with no gene match: 5. The CDR3 runs to 16 residues. Germline lookup yields CDR1 KGHDR and CDR2 SFDVKD. CDR3 amino acids: CATSDVGGGSTDTQYF. The CDR3 bases are TGTGCCACCAGTGATGTGGGCGGGGGAAGCACAGATACGCAGTATTTT.

The gene calls are TRBV5-1 and TRBJ1-1; D gene unclear. Germline V gene sequence: CDR1 SGHRS, CDR2 YFSETQ. Trimming pared 5 bases from V and 1 base from J, leaving 18 bases between. The CDR3 spans 16 residues. The CDR3 nucleotides are TGCGCCAGCAGGGGCGCAGGCGGGAACCCGAACACTGAAGCTTTCTTT. As protein: CASRGAGGNPNTEAFF.

V and J are TRBV6-2 or TRBV6-3 and TRBJ1-5; D is uncertain. This CDR3 contains 16 residues. The V end lost 6 bases, the J end lost 0 bases, and 15 bases lay between the germline ends. From germline, CDR1 is MNHEY and CDR2 SVGEGT. The CDR3 region is CASSHRRASSNQPQHF. Here the CDR3 DNA reads TGTGCCAGCAGCCACCGTCGGGCGTCTAGCAATCAGCCCCAGCATTTT.